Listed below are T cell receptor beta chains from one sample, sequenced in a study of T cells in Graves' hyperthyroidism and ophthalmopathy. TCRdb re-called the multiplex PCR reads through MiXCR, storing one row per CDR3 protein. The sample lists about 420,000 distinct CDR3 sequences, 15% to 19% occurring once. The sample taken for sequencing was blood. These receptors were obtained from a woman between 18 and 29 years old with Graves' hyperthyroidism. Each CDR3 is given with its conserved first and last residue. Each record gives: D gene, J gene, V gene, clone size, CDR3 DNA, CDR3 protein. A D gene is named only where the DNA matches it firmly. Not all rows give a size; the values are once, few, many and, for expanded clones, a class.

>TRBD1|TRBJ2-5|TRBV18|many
TGTGCCAGCTCACCACGGGACAGAATTCAAGAGACCCAGTACTTC
CASSPRDRIQETQYF
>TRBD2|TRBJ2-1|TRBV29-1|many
TGCAGCCACGGGACTAGCGGGTACAATGAGCAGTTCTTC
CSHGTSGYNEQFF
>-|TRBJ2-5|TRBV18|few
TGTGCCAGCTCACCACCGAAGGGCAGGGAGCAAGAGACCCAGTACTTC
CASSPPKGREQETQYF
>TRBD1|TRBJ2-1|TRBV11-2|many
TGTGCCAGCAGCTTCCGACAGGGGGCTGGTGGAGAGCAGTTCTTC
CASSFRQGAGGEQFF
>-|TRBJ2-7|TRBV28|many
TGTGCCAGCAGTTTAGGGCACATGCAGGAGCAGTACTTC
CASSLGHMQEQYF
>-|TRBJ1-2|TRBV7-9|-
TGTGCCAGCAGCCCCGACCTACGCTATGGCTACACCTTC
CASSPDLRYGYTF
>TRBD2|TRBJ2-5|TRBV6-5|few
TGTGCCAGCAGTTACGGCGGGAGATCTGAGACCCAGTACTTC
CASSYGGRSETQYF
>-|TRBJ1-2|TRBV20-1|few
TGCAGTGCTAGAGATATCCGGGGCGTTAACTATGGCTACACCTTC
CSARDIRGVNYGYTF
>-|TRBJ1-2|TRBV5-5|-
TGTGCCAGCCAGCTAAAGGCGATCTCTGGCTACACCTTC
CASQLKAISGYTF
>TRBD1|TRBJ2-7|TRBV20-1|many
TGCAGTGCAAGGCAACAGGGGGCGATCTACGAGCAGTACTTC
CSARQQGAIYEQYF
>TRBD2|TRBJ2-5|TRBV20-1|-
TGCAGTGCTAGGGGGGGGGACGGAGAGACCCAGTACTTC
CSARGGDGETQYF
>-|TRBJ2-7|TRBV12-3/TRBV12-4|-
TGTGCCAGCAGTTTAGAGGGTCCGCCGGCCAACGAGCAGTACTTC
CASSLEGPPANEQYF
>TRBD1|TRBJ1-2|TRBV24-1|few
TGTGCCACCAGTGATGAGGGACAGGCACCCCATGGCTACACCTTC
CATSDEGQAPHGYTF
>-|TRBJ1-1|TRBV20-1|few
TGCAGTGCTTATACCACAGGAATGGGCACTGAAGCTTTCTTT
CSAYTTGMGTEAFF
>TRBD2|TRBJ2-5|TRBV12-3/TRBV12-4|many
TGTGCCAGCAGTTTGTCAAACGGGGGGGGCGGGGCCCAGTACTTC
CASSLSNGGGGAQYF
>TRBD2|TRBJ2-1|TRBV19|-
TGTGCCAGTAGTAGACCCCGGACTAGCGGACTCAATGAGCAGTTCTTC
CASSRPRTSGLNEQFF
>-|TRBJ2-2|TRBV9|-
TGTGCCAGCAGCGTAGGGAACGGGAACACCGGGGAGCTGTTTTTT
CASSVGNGNTGELFF